The 5 T cell receptor beta chains presented below share a single source sample, sequenced in a study of identical twins. One entry per CDR3 protein, called by TCRdb with MiXCR from the 5' RACE reads. This table holds around 490,000 distinct CDR3 sequences, 13% to 15% found once. This same sample was also part of a study on yellow fever vaccine responses in identical twins.

The sample taken for sequencing was CD4+ T cells sorted from blood. The receptors here all came from a woman in her late teens or twenties in good health.

The chain joins TRBV2 to TRBJ2-3, with D possibly TRBD1 on 5 matching bases. The CDR3 extends over 16 amino acids. V lost 7 bases and J 0 bases, leaving 17 bases between the germline ends. Germline CDR1 SNHLY, CDR2 FYNNEI. This chain's CDR3 is CASITGVLRSTDTQYF. In DNA, the CDR3 is TGTGCCAGCATTACAGGAGTCCTCCGCAGCACAGATACGCAGTATTTT.

Ten or more counts support this clonotype. The V and J genes are TRBV7-2 and TRBJ1-3; D is undetermined. The CDR3 is 15 residues long. The V and J ends lost 2 bases and 2 bases respectively, with 10 bases between them. Germline assignment: CDR1 SGHTA and CDR2 FQGNSA. CDR3 residues: CASSLHTGTGNTIYF. CDR3 nucleotides: TGTGCCAGCAGCTTACATACTGGTACTGGAAACACCATATATTTT.

This clonotype was seen a few times. The chain couples TRBV12-3 or TRBV12-4 to TRBJ2-5; D call uncertain. This CDR3 has 15 amino acids. The germline V and J ends were trimmed by 2 bases and 2 bases, with 12 bases remaining between them. The CDR3 loop is CASSLRVTPQETQYF. DNA for the CDR3: TGTGCCAGCAGTTTAAGGGTGACACCTCAAGAGACCCAGTACTTC.

As DNA, the CDR3 is TGTGCCATGCAACGACAGGACTATGGCTACACCTTC. This translates into CAMQRQDYGYTF. V and J are TRBV10-3 and TRBJ1-2, with D possibly being TRBD1 (6 bases). Germline values: CDR1 ENHRY, CDR2 SYGVKD. The CDR3 is 12 residues long. V was pared by 9 bases and J by 3 bases, with 11 bases between.

This clonotype occurred many times. The gene calls are TRBV29-1 and TRBJ1-1, with a tentative D call TRBD1 (5 bases). Germline CDR1 is SQVTM and CDR2 is ANQGSEA. Between the trimmed V and J ends, which lost 6 bases and 1 base, there was a span of 9 bases. This CDR3 region has 12 residues. CDR3 nucleotides: TGCAGCGTGCGACAGAAGAACACTGAAGCTTTCTTT. This translates into CSVRQKNTEAFF.